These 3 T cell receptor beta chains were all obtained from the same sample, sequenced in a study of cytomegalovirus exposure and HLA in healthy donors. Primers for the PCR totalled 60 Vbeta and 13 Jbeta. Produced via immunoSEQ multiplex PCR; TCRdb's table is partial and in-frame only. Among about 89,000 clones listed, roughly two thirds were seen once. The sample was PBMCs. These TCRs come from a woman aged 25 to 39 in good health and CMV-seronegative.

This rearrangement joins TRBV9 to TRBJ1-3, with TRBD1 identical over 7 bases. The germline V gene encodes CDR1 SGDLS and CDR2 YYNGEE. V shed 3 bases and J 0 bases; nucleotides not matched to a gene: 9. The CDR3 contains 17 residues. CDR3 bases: TGTGCCAGCAGCGATCCGGGACAGAGCAGCTCTGGAAACACCATATATTTT. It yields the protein CASSDPGQSSSGNTIYF.

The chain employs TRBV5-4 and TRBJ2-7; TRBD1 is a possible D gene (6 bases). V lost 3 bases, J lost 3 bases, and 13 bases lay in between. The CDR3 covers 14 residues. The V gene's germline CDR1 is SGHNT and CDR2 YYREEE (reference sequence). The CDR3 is CASSSTTDSYEQYF. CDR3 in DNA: TGTGCCAGCAGCTCAACTACGGACAGCTACGAGCAGTACTTC.

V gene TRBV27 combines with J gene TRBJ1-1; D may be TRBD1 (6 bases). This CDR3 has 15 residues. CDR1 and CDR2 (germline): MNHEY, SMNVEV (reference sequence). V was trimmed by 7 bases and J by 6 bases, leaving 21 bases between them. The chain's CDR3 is CASIRFVGGDAEAFF. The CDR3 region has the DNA TGTGCCAGCATCAGGTTCGTAGGGGGGGACGCTGAAGCTTTCTTT.